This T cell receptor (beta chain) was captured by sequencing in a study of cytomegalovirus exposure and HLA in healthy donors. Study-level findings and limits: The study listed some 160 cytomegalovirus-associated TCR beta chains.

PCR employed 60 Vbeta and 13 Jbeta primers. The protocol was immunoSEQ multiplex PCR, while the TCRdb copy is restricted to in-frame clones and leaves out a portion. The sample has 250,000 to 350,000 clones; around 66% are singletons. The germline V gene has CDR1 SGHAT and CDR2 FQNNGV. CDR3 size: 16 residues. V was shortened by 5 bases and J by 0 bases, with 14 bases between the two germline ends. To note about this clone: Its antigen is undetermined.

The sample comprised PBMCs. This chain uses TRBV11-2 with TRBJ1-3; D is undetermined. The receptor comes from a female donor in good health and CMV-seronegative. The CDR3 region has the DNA TGTGCCAGCAGCCGTGGTACGGGATCCTCTGGAAACACCATATATTTT. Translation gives CASSRGTGSSGNTIYF.